This passage covers 9 T cell receptor beta chains from one sample sequenced in a study of tumor and adjacent non-tumor tissue in lung cancer. Three rounds of nested PCR, following a modified ARM-PCR protocol, produced the TCRbeta library. TCRdb called the multiplex PCR reads again in MiXCR, with one record for every CDR3 protein. The sample gives 75,000 to 80,000 distinct CDR3 sequences, approximately 82% of which show up once; 40% is in the top ten. RNA was extracted from bulk tissue without any cell sorting. The normal lung tissue was taken more than 3 cm from the tumor edge. The sequencing input was distant non-tumor lung tissue. Every receptor here comes from an older man with non-small cell lung cancer.

V is TRBV11-2 and J is TRBJ1-1; D gene ambiguous. CDR1 SGHAT and CDR2 FQNNGV come from the germline V gene. The CDR3 sequence is 16 residues long. Trimming left V 0 bases short and J 0 bases short, with 11 bases between. CDR3 bases: TGTGCCAGCAGCTTAGAGGGGATGGGAATGAACACTGAAGCTTTCTTT. Protein: CASSLEGMGMNTEAFF.

To note about this clonotype: An end of the junction does not agree with germline; a read error may underlie this. The gene calls are TRBV11-3 and TRBJ1-1; D may be TRBD1 (5 bases). The germline CDR1 and CDR2 sequences are SGHNT and YENEEA. CDR3 length equals 15 residues. CDR3 nucleotides: TGTGTCAGTAGTTTCTCTACCGGGGGGAGCACTGAAGTTTTCTTT. It encodes CVSSFSTGGSTEVFF.

A note on this clonotype: A much bigger clone sits one base away, suggesting this may be a read error. This chain uses TRBV11-2 with TRBJ2-3; perhaps D is TRBD1 or TRBD2 (6 bases each). CDR1 and CDR2 (germline): SGHAT, FQNNGV. CDR3 length: 14 residues. The CDR3 nucleotides read TGTGCCAGCAGGCCCCTAGGGGGGTCAGATACGCAGTTTTTT. It codes for CASRPLGGSDTQFF.

V is TRBV20-1 and J is TRBJ2-3, with a weak D call TRBD2 (5 bases). Trimming took 3 bases from V and 0 from J, leaving 10 bases between them. CDR3 length equals 14 residues. Germline V gives CDR1 DFQATT, CDR2 SNEGSKA (reference sequence). CDR3 nucleotides: TGCAGTGCTAGCGGGGAGATCAGCACAGATACGCAGTATTTT. Amino acid sequence: CSASGEISTDTQYF.

Note on this clonotype: This may be a read error, as it is one base from a much larger clone. This chain joins TRBV6-5 and TRBJ1-2; D might be TRBD1 (5 bases). There are 15 residues in the CDR3. Germline V gene data show CDR1 as MNHEY and CDR2 as SVGAGI. The CDR3 coding sequence is TGTGCCAGCACTTACTTTGCAGGGCCTAACTATGGCTACACCTTC. Residues: CASTYFAGPNYGYTF.

In regard to this clonotype: A read error is likely, as this CDR3 ends without the conserved phenylalanine or tryptophan. The chain links TRBV5-1 to TRBJ1-6; 11 nucleotides agree with TRBD1. The J segment lost 7 bases and the V segment lost 1 base, leaving 7 bases of the junction unmatched. The CDR3 covers 17 residues. Looked up from germline, CDR1 is SGHRS and CDR2 is YFSETQ. The DNA of the CDR3 is TGCGCCAGCAGCTTGATCGGACAGGGGGCTTCCAATTCACCCCTCCACGTT. It yields the protein CASSLIGQGASNSPLHV.

Note on this clonotype: Without the conserved terminal phenylalanine or tryptophan, this CDR3 likely stems from a read error. The DNA is omitted, as the CDR3 cannot be located on it reliably, and the CDR3 follows TCRdb's listing. The V and J genes are TRBV6-5 and TRBJ1-1. The CDR3 is 14 residues long, ends included. The germline V gene encodes CDR1 MNHEY and CDR2 SVGAGI. This CDR3 is CASSYSNRFTETLY.

On this clonotype itself: One end of the junction varies from germline; a read error may be responsible. The chain's CDR3 is CASSRPVTGIGTGNTICF. In nucleotides, the CDR3 is TGTGCCAGCAGTCGTCCCGTGACAGGGATCGGCACTGGAAACACCATATGTTTT. The chain joins TRBV12-3 or TRBV12-4 to TRBJ1-3; 7 nucleotides agree with TRBD1. There are 18 residues in the CDR3.

This chain links TRBV7-3 with TRBJ2-3, with D perhaps TRBD1 (5 bases). This CDR3 comprises 14 residues. Trimming cost V 4 bases and J 0 bases, with 8 bases left between them. Germline CDR1 and CDR2: SGHTA and FQGTGA. CDR3 region: CASSSRQSTDTQYF. CDR3 DNA sequence: TGTGCCAGCAGCTCACGACAGAGCACAGATACGCAGTATTTT.